This T cell receptor (beta chain) was observed in a study of T-cell reconstitution after alpha-beta-depleted transplantation in children. Study outcomes and limitations: One year after transplant, T-cell counts and diversity came mostly from newly produced T cells. The study reportedly traced alpha-beta T cells about two months after transplant to several hundred expanded graft clones. Surviving recipient T cells and thymic progenitors accounted for the high day-60 TCRbeta diversity observed in some patients.

A TCRbeta library incorporating unique molecular identifiers was prepared. In TCRdb, the PCR reads were re-called with MiXCR into one record per CDR3 protein. The profile shows 200,000 or so distinct CDR3 sequences, roughly 6.3% of them singletons. The CDR3 contains 16 residues. V was shortened by 6 bases and J by 8 bases, with 25 bases between the two germline ends. This clonotype was detected many times. Its antigen is currently unknown. Sequenced here: PBMCs, sampled before TCRalphabeta/CD19-depleted stem cell transplant. The sequence was collected from a girl under three years old with combined immunodeficiency, due to receive a stem cell transplant. This chain joins TRBV12-3 or TRBV12-4 and TRBJ1-2; D might be TRBD1 (5 bases). The CDR3 is CASRPRGPFRAEGYTF. CDR3 nucleotide sequence: TGTGCCAGCAGGCCCCGGGGACCCTTCAGAGCGGAAGGCTACACCTTC.